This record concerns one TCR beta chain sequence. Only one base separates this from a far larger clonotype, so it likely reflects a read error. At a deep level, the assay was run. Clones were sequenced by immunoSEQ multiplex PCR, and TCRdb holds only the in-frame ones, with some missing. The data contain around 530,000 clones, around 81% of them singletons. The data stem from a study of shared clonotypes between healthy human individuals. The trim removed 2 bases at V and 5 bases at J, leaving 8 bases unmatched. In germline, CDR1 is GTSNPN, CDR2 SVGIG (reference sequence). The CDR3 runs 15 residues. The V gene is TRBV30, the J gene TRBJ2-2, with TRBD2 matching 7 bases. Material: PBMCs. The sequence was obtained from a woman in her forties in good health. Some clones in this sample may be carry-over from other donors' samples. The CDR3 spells CAWSRLAAITGELFF. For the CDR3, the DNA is TGTGCCTGGAGTCGGCTAGCGGCCATAACCGGGGAGCTGTTTTTT.